The rows below give T cell receptor beta chains drawn from one sample of a study of tumor-infiltrating lymphocytes in primary liver carcinoma. One entry per CDR3 protein results from TCRdb running MiXCR on the multiplex PCR reads. This table holds approximately 100,000 distinct CDR3 sequences, approximately 70% found once. The sequenced sample was liver tumor tissue from sampling region 2. Receptor source: a woman aged 55 to 70 with primary liver carcinoma and hepatitis B virus infection. CDR3s include the opening cysteine and the closing phenylalanine or tryptophan. The D gene is left open where the match is weak. Rows may omit the clone size; those that give it use once, few, many or a size class.

cdr3_nt cdr3_aa d_call j_call clone_size v_call
TGTACCAGCAGTCTCCGGGACTACATCGGGGAGCTGTTCTTT CTSSLRDYIGELFF TRBD2 TRBJ2-2 . TRBV12-3/TRBV12-4
TGTGCCAGCAGTTCGCCAGGAGCCAATCAGCCCCAGCATTTT CASSSPGANQPQHF . TRBJ1-5 . TRBV12-3/TRBV12-4
TGTGCCAGCAGTTCCCCCGGGGGGGGCTACGAGCAGTACTTC CASSSPGGGYEQYF TRBD2 TRBJ2-7 few TRBV6-2/TRBV6-3
TGCGCCAGCAGCGCCAGACAGGGGAACTCCTACAATGAGCAGTTCTTC CASSARQGNSYNEQFF TRBD1 TRBJ2-1 . TRBV5-1
TGTGCTAGCAGCTTAGTGGGCGGGAGGGAAAATAAGCAGTTCTTC CASSLVGGRENKQFF TRBD2 TRBJ2-1 . TRBV11-2
TGTGACAGCAGCTTAGTAGGGGAGGGAGAGAGGCAGTACTTC CDSSLVGEGERQYF TRBD2 TRBJ2-5 once TRBV11-2
TGTGCCAGCAGCGTCCGGATAGGGTTGTACAATGAGCAGTTCTTC CASSVRIGLYNEQFF . TRBJ2-1 . TRBV7-9
TGTGCCAGCAGTGAGAGCTGGGGATATGATTACACCTTC CASSESWGYDYTF . TRBJ1-2 . TRBV6-1
TGTGCCAGCAGGGACAATGCTGGCACAGATACGCAGTATTTT CASRDNAGTDTQYF . TRBJ2-3 . TRBV28
TGTGCCAGCTCCCCACGACGACTAGCGGGACCCCTGGACGAGCAGTACTTC CASSPRRLAGPLDEQYF TRBD2 TRBJ2-7 many TRBV6-6
TGTGCTAGCAGCTTAGGACTAACCCATGAGCAGTACTTC CASSLGLTHEQYF . TRBJ2-7 . TRBV11-2
TGCGCCAGCAGCGAGGGACGGGGGCTGGAAGAGGCCCAGTACTTC CASSEGRGLEEAQYF . TRBJ2-5 . TRBV5-1
TGTGCCAGCAGCTCAACGACGGCTACGGGGTATGGCTACACCTTC CASSSTTATGYGYTF . TRBJ1-2 few TRBV7-9
TGTGCCAGGAGTGAGCGGGAGCACAATGAGCAGTTCTTC CARSEREHNEQFF TRBD2 TRBJ2-1 once TRBV25-1
TGTGCCAACAGCTTAGAGAGAGGAAGCGTCTGTGAGCAGTTCTTC CANSLERGSVCEQFF . TRBJ2-1 . TRBV11-2
TGTGCCGGCAGCTTAGCCTTAGCAGCCGCTCTAGCCAAAGACATTCACTACTTC CAGSLALAAALAKDIHYF . TRBJ2-4 . TRBV11-3
TGCAGTGCTAGAGATTTTGGGACTAGCTCAAGCTCCTACAATGAGCAGTTCTTC CSARDFGTSSSSYNEQFF TRBD2 TRBJ2-1 many TRBV20-1
TGTGCCAGCAGCAGGGGGCCGGCAGGGAGGGATGGCTACACCTTC CASSRGPAGRDGYTF TRBD1 TRBJ1-2 many TRBV5-4
TGTGCCAGTAGCCCTCGACTAGCGGGAGGGCCTCCGAACAAAAACATTCAGTACTTC CASSPRLAGGPPNKNIQYF TRBD2 TRBJ2-4 . TRBV11-2
TGTGACAGCAGCTTAGGACTCGGCCTGAGAAACACCATATATTTT CDSSLGLGLRNTIYF . TRBJ1-3 . TRBV11-2
TGTGCCAGCAGGAGACGGGACGGGTCCTACGGGCAGTACTTC CASRRRDGSYGQYF . TRBJ2-7 . TRBV6-6
TGCGCCAGCAGGCTGGTGGGGGGGGACCCCATCTACACCTTC CASRLVGGDPIYTF . TRBJ1-2 . TRBV5-1
TGCGCCAGCAGCCAAGATTCGAGACAGGGGATTTTCACAGATACGCACTATTTT CASSQDSRQGIFTDTHYF TRBD1 TRBJ2-3 . TRBV4-1
TGTGCCACCAGCGCCCCTAGGATTGGCGGGAGGGACAACCCTAACACCGGGGAGCTGTTTTTT CATSAPRIGGRDNPNTGELFF TRBD2 TRBJ2-2 . TRBV5-1
TGCGTCAGCAGCCAACCTACCACCCCCAGCGGGGAGCTGTTTTTT CVSSQPTTPSGELFF . TRBJ2-2 once TRBV4-1
TGTGCCTGGAACCCCACCGACAGGGTGGTGAACAATGAGCAGTTCTTC CAWNPTDRVVNNEQFF TRBD1 TRBJ2-1 . TRBV30
TGCGTCAGCAGCTTAGTTCCGAACATTCAGTACTTC CVSSLVPNIQYF . TRBJ2-4 . TRBV11-2
TGTGCCAGCAGCTTAGCCCGAGAGGCTCAGTACTTC CASSLAREAQYF . TRBJ2-5 once TRBV11-2
TGCAGTGCTAGAGAATACAATGAGCAGTTCTTC CSAREYNEQFF . TRBJ2-1 . TRBV20-1
TGTGCCAGCAGTTACTCCTGGGGGGGGACCGGGGAGCCGTTTTTT CASSYSWGGTGEPFF TRBD2 TRBJ2-2 . TRBV6-5
TGTGTCAGCAGCCAAGATCTAGCCATCCAAGAGACCCAGTACTTC CVSSQDLAIQETQYF . TRBJ2-5 . TRBV14
TGCAGCGGAACAGGGTCTACCTTGGGTACCGAAGCTTTCTTT CSGTGSTLGTEAFF . TRBJ1-1 . TRBV29-1